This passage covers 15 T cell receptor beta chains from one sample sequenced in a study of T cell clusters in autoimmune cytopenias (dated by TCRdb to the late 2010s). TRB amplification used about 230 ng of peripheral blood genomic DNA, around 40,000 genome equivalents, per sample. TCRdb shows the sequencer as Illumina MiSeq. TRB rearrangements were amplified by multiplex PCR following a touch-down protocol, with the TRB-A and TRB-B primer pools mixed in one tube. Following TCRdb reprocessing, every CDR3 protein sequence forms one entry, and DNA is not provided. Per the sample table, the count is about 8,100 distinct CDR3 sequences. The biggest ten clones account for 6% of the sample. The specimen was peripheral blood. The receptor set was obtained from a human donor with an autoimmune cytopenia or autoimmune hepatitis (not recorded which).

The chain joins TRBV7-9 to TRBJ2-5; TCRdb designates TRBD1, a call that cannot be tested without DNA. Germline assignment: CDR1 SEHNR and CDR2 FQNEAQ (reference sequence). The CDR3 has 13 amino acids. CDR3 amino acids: CASSNQGEVTQYF.

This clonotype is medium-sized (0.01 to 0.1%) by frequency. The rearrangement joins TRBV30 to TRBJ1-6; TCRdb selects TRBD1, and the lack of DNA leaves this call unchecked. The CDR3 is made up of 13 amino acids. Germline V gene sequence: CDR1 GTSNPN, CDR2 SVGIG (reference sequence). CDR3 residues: CAWGDRGNSPLHF. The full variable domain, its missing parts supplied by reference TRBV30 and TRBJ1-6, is SQTIHQWPATLVQPVGSPLSLECTVEGTSNPNLYWYRQAAGRGLQLLFYSVGIGQISSEVPQNLSASRPQDRQFILSSKKLLLSDSGFYLCAWGDRGNSPLHFGNGTRLTVT.

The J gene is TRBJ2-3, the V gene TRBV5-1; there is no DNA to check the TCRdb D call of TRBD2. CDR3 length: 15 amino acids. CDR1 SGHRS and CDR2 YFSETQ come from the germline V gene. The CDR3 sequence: CASSYSGVSTDTQYF.

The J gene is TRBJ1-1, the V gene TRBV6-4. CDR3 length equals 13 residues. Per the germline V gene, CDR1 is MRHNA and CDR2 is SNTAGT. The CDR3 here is CASRTRQDTEAFF.

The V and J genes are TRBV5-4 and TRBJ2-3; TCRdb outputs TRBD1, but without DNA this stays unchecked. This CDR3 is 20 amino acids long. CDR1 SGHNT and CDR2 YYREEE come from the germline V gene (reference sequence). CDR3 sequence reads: CASSPPSGRGLPLSTDTQYF.

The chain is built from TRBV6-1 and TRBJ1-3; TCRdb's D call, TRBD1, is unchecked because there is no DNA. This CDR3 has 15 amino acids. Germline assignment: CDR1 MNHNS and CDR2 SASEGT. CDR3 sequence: CASSEEGTAGNTIYF.

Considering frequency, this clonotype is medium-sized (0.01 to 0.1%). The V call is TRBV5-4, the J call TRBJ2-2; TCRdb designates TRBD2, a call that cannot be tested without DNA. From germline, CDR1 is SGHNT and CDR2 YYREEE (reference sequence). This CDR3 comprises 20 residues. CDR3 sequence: CASSLSGTSGEPLNTGELFF.

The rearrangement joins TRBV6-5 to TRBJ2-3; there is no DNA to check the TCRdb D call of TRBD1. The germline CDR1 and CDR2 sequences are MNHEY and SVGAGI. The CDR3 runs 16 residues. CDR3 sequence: CASSVGRASRADTQYF.

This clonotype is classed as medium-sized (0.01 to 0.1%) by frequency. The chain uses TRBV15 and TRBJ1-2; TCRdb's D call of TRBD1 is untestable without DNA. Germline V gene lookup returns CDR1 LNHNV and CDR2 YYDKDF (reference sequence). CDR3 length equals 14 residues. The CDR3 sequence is CATSPGQGRWGYTF.

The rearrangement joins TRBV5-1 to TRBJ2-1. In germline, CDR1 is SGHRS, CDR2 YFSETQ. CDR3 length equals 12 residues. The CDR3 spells CASSPMYNEQFF.

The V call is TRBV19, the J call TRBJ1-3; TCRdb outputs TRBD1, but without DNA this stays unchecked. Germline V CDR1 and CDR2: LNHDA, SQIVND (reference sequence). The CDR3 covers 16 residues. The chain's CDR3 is CASSPHRGNSGNTIYF.

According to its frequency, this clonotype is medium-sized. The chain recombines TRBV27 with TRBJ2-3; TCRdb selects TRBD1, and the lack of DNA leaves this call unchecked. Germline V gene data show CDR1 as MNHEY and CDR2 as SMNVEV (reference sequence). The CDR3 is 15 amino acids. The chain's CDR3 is CASSLFPGYTDTQYF.

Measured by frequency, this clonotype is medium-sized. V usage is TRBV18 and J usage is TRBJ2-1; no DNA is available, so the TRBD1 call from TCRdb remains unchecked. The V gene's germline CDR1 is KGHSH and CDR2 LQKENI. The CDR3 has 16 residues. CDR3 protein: CASSPLPPRSYNEQFF.

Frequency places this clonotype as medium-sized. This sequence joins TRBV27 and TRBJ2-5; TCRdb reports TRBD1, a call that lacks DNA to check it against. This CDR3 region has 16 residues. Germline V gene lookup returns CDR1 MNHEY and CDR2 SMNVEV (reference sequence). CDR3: CASSVTTGTGAETQYF.

CDR3 sequence reads: CASSYPTRVIYEQYF. The chain recombines TRBV6-5 with TRBJ2-7; the D gene TCRdb calls, TRBD1, cannot be checked with no DNA. This CDR3 region has 15 residues. Germline values: CDR1 MNHEY, CDR2 SVGAGI.